This T cell receptor (beta chain) came from a study of a mutant IDH1 vaccine in newly diagnosed glioma. Clones were read by immunoSEQ multiplex PCR, and TCRdb kept only the in-frame ones, dropping some. Of 120,000 or so clones detected, about four fifths appear once; the ten largest clones hold less than 7%. Time point indicated: week 11, during vaccination. Vaccine doses each comprised 300 ug of mutant IDH1 20-mer peptide, with topical imiquimod. Findings and limits, study-wide: Researchers report vaccine-induced immune responses in roughly 94% of patients.

As for this clone: Its antigen is unidentified.

CDR3 length: 16 residues. The junction had 6 bases not matched to a gene; V was cut back by 0 bases and J by 6 bases. Germline CDR1 reads SGHVS; CDR2 reads FNYEAQ. The chain uses TRBV7-6 and TRBJ1-3; 9 positions agree with TRBD1. Sequencing used PBMCs, obtained from a glioma patient whose treatment included an IDH1 peptide vaccine. This receptor was obtained from a man aged 35-49 years with glioma. This chain's CDR3 is CASSLATGTGPNTIYF. The CDR3 nucleotides are TGTGCCAGCAGCTTAGCCACCGGGACAGGGCCAAACACCATATATTTT.